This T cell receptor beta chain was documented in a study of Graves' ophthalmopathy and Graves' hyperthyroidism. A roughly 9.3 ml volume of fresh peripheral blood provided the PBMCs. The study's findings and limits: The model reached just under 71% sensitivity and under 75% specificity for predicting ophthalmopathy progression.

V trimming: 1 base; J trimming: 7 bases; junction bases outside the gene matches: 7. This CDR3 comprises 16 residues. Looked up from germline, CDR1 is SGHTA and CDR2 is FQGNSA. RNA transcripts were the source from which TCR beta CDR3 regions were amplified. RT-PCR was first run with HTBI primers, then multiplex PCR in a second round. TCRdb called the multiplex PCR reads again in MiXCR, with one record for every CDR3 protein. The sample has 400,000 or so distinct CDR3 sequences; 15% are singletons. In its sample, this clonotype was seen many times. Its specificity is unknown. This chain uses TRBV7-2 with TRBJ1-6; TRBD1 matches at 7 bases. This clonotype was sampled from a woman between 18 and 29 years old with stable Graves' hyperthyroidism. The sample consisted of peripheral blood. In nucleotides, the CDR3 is TGTGCCAGCAGCTTAGAAGGCAGGGGGTCAAATTCACCCCTCCACTTT. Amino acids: CASSLEGRGSNSPLHF.